The T cell receptor (beta chain) under discussion was sequenced for a study of control samples from healthy donors and cancer patients. The assay was immunoSEQ multiplex PCR, and TCRdb's table has in-frame clones only and misses some. Among approximately 130,000 clones listed, 87% were seen once. Germline CDR1 reads KGHSH; CDR2 reads LQKENI. V was pared by 1 base and J by 5 bases, with 8 bases between. This CDR3 is built from 13 residues. The specimen sequenced was blood. The genes are TRBV18 and TRBJ1-1; possibly TRBD1 for D (6 bases). This TCR derives from a man aged 55 to 70 in good health. CDR3 sequence (DNA): TGTGCCAGCTCACCACAGGGGGGAACTGAAGCTTTCTTT. This codes for CASSPQGGTEAFF.